This T cell receptor beta chain was profiled in a study of immune evolution from preneoplasia to lung adenocarcinoma. The repertoire was sequenced with immunoSEQ multiplex PCR; TCRdb's copy has only in-frame clones and lacks some. The data hold over 30,000 clones, with 74% observed a single time. V gave up 6 bases and J gave up 0 bases, with 23 bases separating them. The CDR3 covers 19 residues. CDR1 and CDR2 (germline): SNHLY, FYNNEI. H&E slides confirmed each diagnosis, reviewed by two pathologists independently. The TCR sequence derives from a person aged 60 to 70 with lung adenocarcinoma. This chain links TRBV2 with TRBJ2-2, with D perhaps TRBD2 (6 bases). The sequenced material came from FFPE invasive lung adenocarcinoma tissue. CDR3 sequence (DNA): TGTGCCAGCAGGGAAAGAAGCGGTCCAGGGAGGACGAACACCGGGGAGCTGTTTTTT. Translating gives CASRERSGPGRTNTGELFF.